This paragraph reports one T cell receptor beta chain. This sample is part of a study of technical replicates of blood from a handful of donors. Data came from immunoSEQ multiplex PCR; TCRdb stores just in-frame clones and leaves some out. Altogether some 66,000 clones are present, roughly 98% being singletons, with the ten largest covering over 0.15%. From germline, CDR1 is MNHNS and CDR2 SASEGT. V shed 1 base and J 4 bases; nucleotides not matched to a gene: 6. There are 15 residues in the CDR3. The sequence was obtained from a human donor in good health. J is TRBJ2-7 and V is TRBV6-1, with 8 bases that match TRBD2. The specimen sequenced was T cells isolated from PBMCs. DNA for the CDR3: TGTGCCAGCAGTGAAGGGAGTAGCGGGGCTTACGAGCAGTACTTC. Translated, it gives CASSEGSSGAYEQYF.